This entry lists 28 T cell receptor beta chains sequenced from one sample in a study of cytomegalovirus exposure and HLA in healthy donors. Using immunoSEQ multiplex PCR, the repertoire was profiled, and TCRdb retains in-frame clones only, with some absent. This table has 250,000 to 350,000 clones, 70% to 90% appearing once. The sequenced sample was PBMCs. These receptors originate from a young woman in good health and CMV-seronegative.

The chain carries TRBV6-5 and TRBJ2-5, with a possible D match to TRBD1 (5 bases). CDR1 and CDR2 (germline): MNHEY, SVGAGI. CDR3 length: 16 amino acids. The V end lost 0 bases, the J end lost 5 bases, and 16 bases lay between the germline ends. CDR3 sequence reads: CASSYSMAGWLETQYF. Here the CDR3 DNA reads TGTGCCAGCAGTTACTCGATGGCAGGGTGGTTGGAGACCCAGTACTTC.

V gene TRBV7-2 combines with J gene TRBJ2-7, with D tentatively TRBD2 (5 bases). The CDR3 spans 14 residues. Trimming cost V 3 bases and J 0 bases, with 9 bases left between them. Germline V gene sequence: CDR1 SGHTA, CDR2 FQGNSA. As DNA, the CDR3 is TGTGCCAGCAGCTTTACTAGGACCTCCTACGAGCAGTACTTC. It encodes CASSFTRTSYEQYF.

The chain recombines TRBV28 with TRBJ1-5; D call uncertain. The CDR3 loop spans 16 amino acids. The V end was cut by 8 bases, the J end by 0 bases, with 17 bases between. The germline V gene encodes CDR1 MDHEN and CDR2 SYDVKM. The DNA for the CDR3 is TGTGCCAGCCTAGAGAGGGAGCCCTATAGCAATCAGCCCCAGCATTTT. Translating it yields CASLEREPYSNQPQHF.

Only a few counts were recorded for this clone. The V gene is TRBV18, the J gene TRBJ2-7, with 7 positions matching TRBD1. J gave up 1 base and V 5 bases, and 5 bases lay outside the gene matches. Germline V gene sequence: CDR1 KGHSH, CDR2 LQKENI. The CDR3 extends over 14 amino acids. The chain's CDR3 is CASSDGTASYEQYF. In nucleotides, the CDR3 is TGTGCCAGCTCAGACGGGACAGCTTCCTACGAGCAGTACTTC.

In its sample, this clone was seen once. As DNA, the CDR3 is TGTGCCAGCAGCGGAGGGACAGTACTCTCCTACGAGCAGTACTTC. Its translation: CASSGGTVLSYEQYF. The chain couples TRBV7-2 to TRBJ2-7; weak D call: TRBD1 (7 bases). Germline V CDR1 and CDR2: SGHTA, FQGNSA. Trimming took off 5 bases at V and 0 bases at J, with 14 bases between the two ends. The CDR3 consists of 15 residues.

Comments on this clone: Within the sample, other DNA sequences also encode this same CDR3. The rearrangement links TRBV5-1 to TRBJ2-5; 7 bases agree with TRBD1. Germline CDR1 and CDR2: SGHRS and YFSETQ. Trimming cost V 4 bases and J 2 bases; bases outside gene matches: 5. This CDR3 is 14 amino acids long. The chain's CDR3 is CASSLGTAQETQYF. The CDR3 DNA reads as TGCGCCAGCAGCCTAGGGACAGCTCAAGAGACCCAGTACTTC.

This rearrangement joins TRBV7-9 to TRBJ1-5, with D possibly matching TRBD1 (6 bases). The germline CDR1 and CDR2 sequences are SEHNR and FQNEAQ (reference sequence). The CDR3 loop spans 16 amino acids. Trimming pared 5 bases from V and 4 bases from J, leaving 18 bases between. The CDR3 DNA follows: TGTGCCAGCAGCCCCCGGACAGAAGGGGGTAATCAGCCCCAGCATTTT. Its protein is CASSPRTEGGNQPQHF.

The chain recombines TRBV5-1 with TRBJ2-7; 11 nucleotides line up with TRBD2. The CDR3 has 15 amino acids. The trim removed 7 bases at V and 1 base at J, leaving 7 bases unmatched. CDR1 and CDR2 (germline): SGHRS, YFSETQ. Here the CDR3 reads CASRMGTSGSYEQYF. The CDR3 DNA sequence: TGCGCCAGCCGAATGGGGACTAGCGGTTCCTACGAGCAGTACTTC.

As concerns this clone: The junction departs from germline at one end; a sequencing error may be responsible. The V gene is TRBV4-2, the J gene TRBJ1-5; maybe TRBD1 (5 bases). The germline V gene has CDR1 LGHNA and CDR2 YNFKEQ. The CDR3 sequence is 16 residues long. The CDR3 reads CASSQDVAGYNQPQHF. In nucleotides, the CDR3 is TGTGCCAGCAGTCAAGATGTCGCAGGGTACAATCAGCCCCAGCATTTT.

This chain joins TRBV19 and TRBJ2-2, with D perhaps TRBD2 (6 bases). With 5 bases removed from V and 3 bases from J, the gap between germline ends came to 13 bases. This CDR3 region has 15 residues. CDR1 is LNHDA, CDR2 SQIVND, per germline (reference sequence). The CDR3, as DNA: TGTGCCAGTAGTGGGGGACTCCGGGACACCGGGGAGCTGTTTTTT. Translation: CASSGGLRDTGELFF.

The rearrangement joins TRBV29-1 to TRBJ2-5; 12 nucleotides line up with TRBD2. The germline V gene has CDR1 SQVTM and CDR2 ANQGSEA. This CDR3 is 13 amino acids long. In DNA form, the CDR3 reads TGCAGAAGGACTAGCGGGGAGCAAGAGACCCAGTACTTC. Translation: CRRTSGEQETQYF.

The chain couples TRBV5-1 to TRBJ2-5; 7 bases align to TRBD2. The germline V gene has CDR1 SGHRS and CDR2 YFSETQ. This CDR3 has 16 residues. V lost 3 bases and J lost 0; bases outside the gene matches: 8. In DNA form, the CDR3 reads TGCGCCAGCAGCTCCACAGCGGGATCGTACCAAGAGACCCAGTACTTC. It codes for CASSSTAGSYQETQYF.

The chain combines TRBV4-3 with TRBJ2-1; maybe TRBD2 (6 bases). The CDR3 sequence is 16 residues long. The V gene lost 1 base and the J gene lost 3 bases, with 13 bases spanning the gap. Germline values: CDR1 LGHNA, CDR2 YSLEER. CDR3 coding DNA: TGCGCCAGCAGCCAAGTCCCCCCTAGCGACTACAATGAGCAGTTCTTC. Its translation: CASSQVPPSDYNEQFF.

The CDR3 reads CASSAVLAEPQHF. DNA for the CDR3: TGTGCCAGCAGTGCCGTTTTGGCAGAGCCCCAGCATTTT. The chain combines TRBV6-1 with TRBJ1-5; D remains ambiguous. V was clipped by 4 bases and J by 8 bases, with 12 bases between them. There are 13 residues in the CDR3. Germline CDR1 is MNHNS and CDR2 is SASEGT.

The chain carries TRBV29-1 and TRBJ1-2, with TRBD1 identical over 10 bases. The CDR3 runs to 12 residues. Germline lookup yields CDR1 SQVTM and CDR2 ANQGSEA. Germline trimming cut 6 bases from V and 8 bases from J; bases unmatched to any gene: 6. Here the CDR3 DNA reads TGCAGCGTGGGACAGGGGTACACCGGCTACACCTTC. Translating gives CSVGQGYTGYTF.

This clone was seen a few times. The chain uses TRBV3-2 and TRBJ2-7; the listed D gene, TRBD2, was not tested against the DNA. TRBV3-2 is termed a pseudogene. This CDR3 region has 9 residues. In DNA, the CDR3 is TGTGCCAGCCAGAGGGAGCAGTACTTC. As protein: CASQREQYF.

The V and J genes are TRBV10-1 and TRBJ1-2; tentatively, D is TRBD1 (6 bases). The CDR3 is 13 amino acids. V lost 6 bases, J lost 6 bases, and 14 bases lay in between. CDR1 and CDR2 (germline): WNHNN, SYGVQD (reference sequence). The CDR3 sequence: CASRPLHRDGYTF. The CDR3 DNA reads TGCGCCAGCAGACCTTTACACAGGGATGGCTACACCTTC.

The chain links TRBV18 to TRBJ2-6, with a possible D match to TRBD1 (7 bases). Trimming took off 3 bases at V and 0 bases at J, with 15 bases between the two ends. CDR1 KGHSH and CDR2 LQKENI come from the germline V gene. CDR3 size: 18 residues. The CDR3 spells CASSPGSGGSSGANVLTF. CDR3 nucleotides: TGTGCCAGCTCACCCGGCTCAGGGGGGAGCTCTGGGGCCAACGTCCTGACTTTC. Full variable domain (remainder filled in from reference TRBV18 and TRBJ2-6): NAGVMQNPRHLVRRRGQEARLRCSPMKGHSHVYWYRQLPEEGLKFMVYLQKENIIDESGMPKERFSAEFPKEGPSILRIQQVVRGDSAAYFCASSPGSGGSSGANVLTFGAGSRLTVL.

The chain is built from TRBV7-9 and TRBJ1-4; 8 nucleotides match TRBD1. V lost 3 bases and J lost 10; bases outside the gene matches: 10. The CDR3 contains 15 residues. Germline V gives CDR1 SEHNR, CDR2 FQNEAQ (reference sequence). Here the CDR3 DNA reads TGTGCCAGCAGCTTCAGAGGACAGGGATTCGGAAAACTGTTTTTT. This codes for CASSFRGQGFGKLFF.

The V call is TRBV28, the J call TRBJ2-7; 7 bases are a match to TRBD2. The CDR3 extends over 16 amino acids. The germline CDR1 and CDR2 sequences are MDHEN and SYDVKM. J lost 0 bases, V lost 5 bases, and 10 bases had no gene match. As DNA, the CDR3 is TGTGCCAGCAGTCCAGCGGGGCATCGAAGCTCCTACGAGCAGTACTTC. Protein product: CASSPAGHRSSYEQYF.

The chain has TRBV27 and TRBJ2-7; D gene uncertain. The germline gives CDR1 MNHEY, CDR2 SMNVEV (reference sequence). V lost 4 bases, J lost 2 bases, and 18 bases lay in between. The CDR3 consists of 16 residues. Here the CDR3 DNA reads TGTGCCAGCAGTTCATATTCTCCACCCTCGGCCTACGAGCAGTACTTC. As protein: CASSSYSPPSAYEQYF.

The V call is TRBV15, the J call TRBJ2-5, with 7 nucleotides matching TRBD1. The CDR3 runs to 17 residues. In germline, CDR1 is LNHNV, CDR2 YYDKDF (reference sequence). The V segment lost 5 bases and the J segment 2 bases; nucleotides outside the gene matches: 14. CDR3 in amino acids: CATSPNPWTGLQETQYF. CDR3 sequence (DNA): TGTGCCACCAGCCCGAACCCGTGGACAGGACTGCAAGAGACCCAGTACTTC.

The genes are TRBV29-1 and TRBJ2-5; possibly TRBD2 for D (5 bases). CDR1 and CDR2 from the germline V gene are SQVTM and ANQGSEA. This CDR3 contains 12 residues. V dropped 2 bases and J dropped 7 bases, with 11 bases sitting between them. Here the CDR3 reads CSVERLAGTQYF. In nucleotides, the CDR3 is TGCAGCGTTGAACGGCTAGCTGGGACCCAGTACTTC.

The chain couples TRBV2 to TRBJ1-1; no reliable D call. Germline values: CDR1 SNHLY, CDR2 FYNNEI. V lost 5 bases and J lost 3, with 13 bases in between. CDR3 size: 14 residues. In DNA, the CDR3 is TGTGCCAGCAGTCGCCCCGGGTGGGACACTGAAGCTTTCTTT. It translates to CASSRPGWDTEAFF. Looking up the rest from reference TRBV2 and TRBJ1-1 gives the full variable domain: EPEVTQTPSHQVTQMGQEVILRCVPISNHLYFYWYRQILGQKVEFLVSFYNNEISEKSEIFDDQFSVERPDGSNFTLKIRSTKLEDSAMYFCASSRPGWDTEAFFGQGTRLTVV.

The CDR3, as DNA: TGTGCCAGCAGCGTAGGTCTCAGGATGAACACTGAAGCTTTCTTT. Protein product: CASSVGLRMNTEAFF. This chain joins TRBV9 and TRBJ1-1, with D uncertain. The CDR3 spans 15 residues. Trimming pared 0 bases from V and 0 bases from J, leaving 9 bases between. Germline lookup yields CDR1 SGDLS and CDR2 YYNGEE.

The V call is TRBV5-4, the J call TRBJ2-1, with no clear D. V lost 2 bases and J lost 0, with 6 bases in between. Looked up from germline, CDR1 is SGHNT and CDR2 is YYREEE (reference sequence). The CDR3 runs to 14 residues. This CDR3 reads CASSLRGSYNEQFF. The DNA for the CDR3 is TGTGCCAGCAGCTTAAGAGGCTCCTACAATGAGCAGTTCTTC.

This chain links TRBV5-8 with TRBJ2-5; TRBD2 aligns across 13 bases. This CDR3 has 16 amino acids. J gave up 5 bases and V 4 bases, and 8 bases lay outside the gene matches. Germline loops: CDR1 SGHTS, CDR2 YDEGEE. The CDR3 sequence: CASSQGLAGASETQYF. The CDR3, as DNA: TGTGCCAGCAGCCAAGGACTAGCGGGAGCCTCGGAGACCCAGTACTTC.

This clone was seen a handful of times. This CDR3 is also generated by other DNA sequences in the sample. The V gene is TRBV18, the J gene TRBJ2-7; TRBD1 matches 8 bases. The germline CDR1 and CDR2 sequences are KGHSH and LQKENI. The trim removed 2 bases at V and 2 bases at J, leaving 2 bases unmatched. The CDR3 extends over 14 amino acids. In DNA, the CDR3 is TGTGCCAGCTCACCAGGGACAGGAGCCTACGAGCAGTACTTC. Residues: CASSPGTGAYEQYF.